Sequencing of this T cell receptor beta chain was carried out in a study of blood T cells in healthy people across ages (dated by TCRdb to the mid-2010s). In terms of the full investigation: In model experiments, roughly one uniquely barcoded TCR beta cDNA molecule per two T cells was captured by template switching. To track age-related changes in TCR beta repertoire diversity, the study relied on deep sequencing normalized with unique cDNA molecular identifiers. The donors were split into four age groups: young (average about 15 years), middle-aged (around 40), aged (roughly 68) and long-lived (approximately 80). Donors of different ages were randomly distributed across sequencing lanes to avoid experimental bias. Two additional independent replicas of 1 million unique cDNA reads from the same blood draw were analyzed for two donors (one aged 18 to 30 and one aged 80 or older). The research as a whole found: Because profiling used bulk unsorted PBMCs, naive and antigen-experienced compartments could not be compared conclusively. The CMV infection status of donors was not known, potentially confounding age-related changes in expanded clonotypes. Compared with the aged group, the long-lived group had more naive CD4+ T cells, fewer expanded clones and increased TCR diversity, suggesting age selection. Estimates of total diversity from one million sequenced T cells were regarded as lower bounds and underestimates. Observed TCR beta diversity per million T cells fell roughly linearly with age, and a significant reduction was already apparent by age about 43. There was a strong correlation between observed TCR beta diversity and the percentage of naive T cells measured by flow cytometry.

Donors were roughly 40 systemically healthy Caucasian individuals from Russia aged roughly 6 to 90 years. Around 10 milliliters of peripheral blood were collected from each donor into EDTA-treated Vacutainer tubes. Ficoll-Paque density-gradient centrifugation was used to isolate PBMCs, with at least 6.5 million per sample. Total RNA was extracted from PBMCs with Trizol reagent, with at least 6 micrograms obtained per sample. The percentages of naive CD45RAhigh/CD27high T cells were determined by flow cytometry on a PBMC aliquot from every donor. As for this clonotype: Its antigen is not yet known. Nothing much larger sits one base from this clone, and base qualities are not available.

According to the germline V gene (reference sequence), CDR1 reads SEHNR and CDR2 reads FQNEAQ. The V end loses 8 bases and the J end loses 2 bases, and a stretch of 7 bases separates them. Including the terminal cysteine and phenylalanine, the CDR3 comprises 13 residues. The only DNA kept is the CDR3, 39 bases in frame from the first base. Libraries came from 5' RACE. TCRdb lists the instrument as Illumina HiSeq 2500. A second roughly 6 to 11 cycle PCR used a sample-barcoded 5' primer and a J-beta primer mix. Each TCR beta cDNA molecule received a unique molecular identifier from a template-switch 5' adaptor carrying 12 random nucleotides. Each sample yielded at least 3 million CDR3-containing paired-end reads. All of the RNA was converted into first-strand cDNA using the Mint cDNA synthesis kit, with a TRBC-specific oligonucleotide serving as the primer. After uracil-DNA glycosylase treatment, a first 18-cycle PCR used universal primers M1SS and BC2_uni_R on all cDNA. Under the source paper's analysis protocol: For normalization, 1 million high-quality reads were randomly selected from each sample, with every read carrying a distinct molecular identifier. Instead of being binned into consensus sequences, reads with shared molecular identifiers were discarded. MiTCR, run with a Q25 quality threshold and the strictest error-elimination algorithm, handled CDR3 identification, clonotype clustering and error correction. Lower-bound total TCR beta diversity was estimated with a nonparametric unseen species model using Euler transformation. The raw public data were reprocessed by TCRdb itself: fastp quality trimming at Q25, MiXCR clonotype calling, in-frame beta chains only. For every CDR3 protein sequence, its rows merge into one entry that carries the most common genes and DNA. It is TCRdb's table, rather than the study itself, that gives the V and J calls and clone size. The sample data list about 1.8 million distinct CDR3 sequences, and 49% of these were observed just once. The ten biggest clones cover approximately 2.1% of the sample.

The chain is made from TRBV7-9 and TRBJ2-6, with the D segment identity uncertain. Sequencing was carried out using blood. The clonotype was recovered from a woman between 40 and 50 years old in good health. The CDR3: CASPEAGANVLTF. The DNA sequence is given as TGTGCCAGCCCCGAGGCTGGGGCCAACGTCCTGACTTTC.